This T cell receptor (beta chain) was identified during a study of T-cell reconstitution after alpha-beta-depleted transplantation in children. On this clonotype itself: Antigen: not known.

Study-wide results and caveats: Several hundred expanded graft clones reportedly gave rise to the alpha-beta T cells present about two months after transplant.

As it was prepared, the TCRbeta library received unique molecular identifiers. MiXCR, run by TCRdb on the PCR reads, gives a single entry per CDR3 protein. The sample includes approximately 520,000 distinct CDR3 sequences, about an eighth of them seen just once. CDR3 length: 12 residues. The V gene's germline CDR1 is SQVTM and CDR2 ANQGSEA. V was clipped by 4 bases and J by 5 bases; unmatched bases: 4. This sequence joins TRBV29-1 and TRBJ1-1; TRBD1 aligns across 7 bases. The specimen was PBMCs, mostly from graft donor cells, collected 180 days after TCRalphabeta/CD19-depleted stem cell transplant. The clonotype was recovered from a female patient aged 2-15 years who had a stem cell transplant for aplastic anemia, so the T cells may come from the graft donor. CDR3 in DNA: TGCAGCGTTGGAAAGGGGGCAACTGAAGCTTTCTTT. Its protein product is CSVGKGATEAFF.